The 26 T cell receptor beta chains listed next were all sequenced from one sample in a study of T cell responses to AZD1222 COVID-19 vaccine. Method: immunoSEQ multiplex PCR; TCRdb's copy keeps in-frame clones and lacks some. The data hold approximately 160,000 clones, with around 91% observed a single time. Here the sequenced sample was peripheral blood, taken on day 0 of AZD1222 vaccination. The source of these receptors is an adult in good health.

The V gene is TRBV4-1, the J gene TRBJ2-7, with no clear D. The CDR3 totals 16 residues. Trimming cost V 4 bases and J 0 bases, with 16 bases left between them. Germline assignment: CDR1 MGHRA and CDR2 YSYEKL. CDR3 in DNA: TGCGCCAGCAGCCGCAGCGTAGGCTCGAGCTCCTACGAGCAGTACTTC. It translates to CASSRSVGSSSYEQYF.

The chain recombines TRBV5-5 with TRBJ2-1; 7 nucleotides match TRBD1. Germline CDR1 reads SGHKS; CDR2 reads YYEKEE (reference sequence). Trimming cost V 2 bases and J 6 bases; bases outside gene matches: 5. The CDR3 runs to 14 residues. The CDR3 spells CASSFLDRLNEQFF. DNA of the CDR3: TGTGCCAGCAGCTTTCTGGACAGGCTCAATGAGCAGTTCTTC.

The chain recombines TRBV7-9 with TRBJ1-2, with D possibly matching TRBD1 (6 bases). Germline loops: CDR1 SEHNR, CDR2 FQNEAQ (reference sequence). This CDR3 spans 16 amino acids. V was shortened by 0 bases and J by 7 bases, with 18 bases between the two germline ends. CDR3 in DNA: TGTGCCAGCAGCTTAGCGGGCGTCAGGGGCCAGAGTGGCTACACCTTC. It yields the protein CASSLAGVRGQSGYTF.

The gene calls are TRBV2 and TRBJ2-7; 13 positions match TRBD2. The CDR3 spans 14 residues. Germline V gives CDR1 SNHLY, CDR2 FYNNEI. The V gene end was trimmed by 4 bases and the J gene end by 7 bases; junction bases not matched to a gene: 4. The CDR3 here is CASSGTSGSWEQYF. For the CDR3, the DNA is TGTGCCAGCAGTGGGACTAGCGGGAGTTGGGAGCAGTACTTC. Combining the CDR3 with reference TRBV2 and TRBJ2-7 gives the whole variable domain EPEVTQTPSHQVTQMGQEVILRCVPISNHLYFYWYRQILGQKVEFLVSFYNNEISEKSEIFDDQFSVERPDGSNFTLKIRSTKLEDSAMYFCASSGTSGSWEQYFGPGTRLTVT.

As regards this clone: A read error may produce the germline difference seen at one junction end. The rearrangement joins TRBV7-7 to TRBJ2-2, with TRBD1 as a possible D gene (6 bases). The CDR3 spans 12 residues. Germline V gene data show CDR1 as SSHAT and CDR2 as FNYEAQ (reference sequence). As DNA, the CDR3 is TGTGCTAGCAGCCAAGGGGGCGGGGAGCTGTTTTTT. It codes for CASSQGGGELFF.

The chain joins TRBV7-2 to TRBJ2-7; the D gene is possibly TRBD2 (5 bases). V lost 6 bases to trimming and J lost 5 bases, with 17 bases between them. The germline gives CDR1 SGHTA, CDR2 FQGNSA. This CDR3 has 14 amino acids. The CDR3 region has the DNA TGTGCCAGCAGTCCTCCTTCCGGGAAAGACGAGCAGTACTTC. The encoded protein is CASSPPSGKDEQYF.

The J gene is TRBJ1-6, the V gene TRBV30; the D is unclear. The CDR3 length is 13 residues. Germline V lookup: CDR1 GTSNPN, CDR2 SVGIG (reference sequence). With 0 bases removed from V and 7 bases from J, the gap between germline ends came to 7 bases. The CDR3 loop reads CAWSVIGNSPLHF. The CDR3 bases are TGTGCCTGGAGTGTAATCGGGAATTCACCCCTCCACTTT.

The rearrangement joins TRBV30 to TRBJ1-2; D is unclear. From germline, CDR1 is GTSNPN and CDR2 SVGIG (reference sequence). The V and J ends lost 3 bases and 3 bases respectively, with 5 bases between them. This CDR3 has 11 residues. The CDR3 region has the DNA TGTGCCTGGAGAGTGTACTATGGCTACACCTTC. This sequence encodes CAWRVYYGYTF.

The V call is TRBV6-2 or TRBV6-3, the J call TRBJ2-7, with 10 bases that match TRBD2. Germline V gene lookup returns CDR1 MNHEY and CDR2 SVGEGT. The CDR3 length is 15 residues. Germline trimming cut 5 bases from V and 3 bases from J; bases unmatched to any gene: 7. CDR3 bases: TGTGCCAGCAGTAGTCCCGGGACTAGCGTCTACGAGCAGTACTTC. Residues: CASSSPGTSVYEQYF.

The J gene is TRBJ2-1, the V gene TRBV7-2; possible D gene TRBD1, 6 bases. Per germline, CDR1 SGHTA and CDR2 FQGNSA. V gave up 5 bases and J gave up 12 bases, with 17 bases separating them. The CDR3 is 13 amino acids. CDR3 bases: TGTGCCAGCAGCGCACAGGGCAGAGGCCGGCAGTTCTTC. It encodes CASSAQGRGRQFF.

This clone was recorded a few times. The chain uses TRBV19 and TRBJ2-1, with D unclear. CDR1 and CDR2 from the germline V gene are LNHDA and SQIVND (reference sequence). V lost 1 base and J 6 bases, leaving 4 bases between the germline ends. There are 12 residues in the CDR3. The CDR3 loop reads CASSIASNEQFF. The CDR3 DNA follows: TGTGCCAGTAGTATAGCGAGCAATGAGCAGTTCTTC.

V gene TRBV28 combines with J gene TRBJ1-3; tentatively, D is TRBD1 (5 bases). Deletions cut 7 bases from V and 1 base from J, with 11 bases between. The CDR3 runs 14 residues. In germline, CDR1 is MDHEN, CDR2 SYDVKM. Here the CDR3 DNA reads TGTGCCAGCACCCCCTGGGGGTCTGGAAACACCATATATTTT. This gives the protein CASTPWGSGNTIYF.

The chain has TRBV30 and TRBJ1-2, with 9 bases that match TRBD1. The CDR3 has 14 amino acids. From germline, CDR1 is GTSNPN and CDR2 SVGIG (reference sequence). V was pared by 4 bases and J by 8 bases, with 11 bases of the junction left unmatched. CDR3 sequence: CAWMTRDRVSGYTF. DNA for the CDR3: TGTGCCTGGATGACCCGGGACAGGGTATCGGGCTACACCTTC.

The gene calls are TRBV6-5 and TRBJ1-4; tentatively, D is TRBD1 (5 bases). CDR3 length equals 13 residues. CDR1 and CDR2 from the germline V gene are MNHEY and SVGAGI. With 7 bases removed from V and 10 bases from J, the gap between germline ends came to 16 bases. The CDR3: CASTPTWRGKLFF. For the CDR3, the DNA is TGTGCCAGCACCCCGACTTGGAGGGGAAAACTGTTTTTT.

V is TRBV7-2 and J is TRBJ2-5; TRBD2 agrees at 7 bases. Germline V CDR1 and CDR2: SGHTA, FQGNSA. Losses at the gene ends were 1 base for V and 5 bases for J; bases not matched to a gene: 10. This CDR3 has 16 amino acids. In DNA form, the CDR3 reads TGTGCCAGCAGCTTAGAACCACTAGCGCTGCGGGAGACCCAGTACTTC. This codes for CASSLEPLALRETQYF. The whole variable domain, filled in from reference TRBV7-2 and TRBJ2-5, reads GAGVSQSPSNKVTEKGKDVELRCDPISGHTALYWYRQSLGQGLEFLIYFQGNSAPDKSGLPSDRFSAERTGGSVSTLTIQRTQQEDSAVYLCASSLEPLALRETQYFGPGTRLLVL.

This CDR3 is CASSRTGNTEAFF. The CDR3 DNA follows: TGTGCCAGCAGCCGAACAGGGAACACTGAAGCTTTCTTT. The gene calls are TRBV7-2 and TRBJ1-1; D may be TRBD1 (5 bases). This CDR3 is built from 13 residues. Germline assignment: CDR1 SGHTA and CDR2 FQGNSA. V lost 5 bases to trimming and J lost 1 base, with 8 bases between them.

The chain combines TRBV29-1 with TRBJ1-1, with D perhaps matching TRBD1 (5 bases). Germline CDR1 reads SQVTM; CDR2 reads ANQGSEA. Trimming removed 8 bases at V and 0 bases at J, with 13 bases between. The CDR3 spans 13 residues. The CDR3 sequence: CSIGDFLNTEAFF. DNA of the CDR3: TGCAGCATTGGGGACTTCCTGAACACTGAAGCTTTCTTT.

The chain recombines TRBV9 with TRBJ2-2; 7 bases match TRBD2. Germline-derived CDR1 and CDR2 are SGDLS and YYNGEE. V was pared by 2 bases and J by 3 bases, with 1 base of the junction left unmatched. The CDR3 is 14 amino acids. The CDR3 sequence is CASSVAGDTGELFF. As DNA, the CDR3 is TGTGCCAGCAGCGTTGCGGGAGACACCGGGGAGCTGTTTTTT.

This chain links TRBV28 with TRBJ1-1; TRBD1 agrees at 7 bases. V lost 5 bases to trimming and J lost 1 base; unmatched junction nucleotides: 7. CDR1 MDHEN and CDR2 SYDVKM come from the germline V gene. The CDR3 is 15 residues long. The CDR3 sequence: CASSIAGTENTEAFF. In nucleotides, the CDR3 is TGTGCCAGCAGTATAGCCGGGACAGAGAACACTGAAGCTTTCTTT.

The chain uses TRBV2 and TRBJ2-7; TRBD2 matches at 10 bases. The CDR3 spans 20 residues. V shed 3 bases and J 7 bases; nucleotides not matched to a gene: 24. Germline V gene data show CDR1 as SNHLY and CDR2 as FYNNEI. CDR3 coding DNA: TGTGCCAGCAGTGACTGGACAGGTGGGCTAGCGGGAGCCGGTTCTGGGGAGCAGTACTTC. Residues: CASSDWTGGLAGAGSGEQYF.

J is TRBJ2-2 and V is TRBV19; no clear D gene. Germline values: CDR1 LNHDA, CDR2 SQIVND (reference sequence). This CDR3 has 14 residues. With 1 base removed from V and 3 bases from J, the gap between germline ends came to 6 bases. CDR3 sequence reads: CASSIGAHTGELFF. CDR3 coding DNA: TGTGCCAGTAGTATAGGGGCTCACACCGGGGAGCTGTTTTTT.

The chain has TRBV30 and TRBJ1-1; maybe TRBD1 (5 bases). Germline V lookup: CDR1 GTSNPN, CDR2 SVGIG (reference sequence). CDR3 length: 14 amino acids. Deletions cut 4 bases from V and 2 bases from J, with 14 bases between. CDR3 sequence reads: CAWIPRGHNTEAFF. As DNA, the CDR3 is TGTGCCTGGATCCCGCGTGGACACAACACTGAAGCTTTCTTT.

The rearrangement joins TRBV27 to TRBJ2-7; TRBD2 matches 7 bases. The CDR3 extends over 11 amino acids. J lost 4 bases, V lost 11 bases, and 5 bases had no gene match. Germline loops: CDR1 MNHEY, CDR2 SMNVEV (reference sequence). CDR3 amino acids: CAVWGGYEQYF. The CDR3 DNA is TGTGCCGTCTGGGGGGGGTACGAGCAGTACTTC.

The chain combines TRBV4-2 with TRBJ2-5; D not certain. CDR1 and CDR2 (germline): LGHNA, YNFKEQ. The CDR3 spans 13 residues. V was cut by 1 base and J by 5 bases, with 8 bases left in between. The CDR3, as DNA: TGTGCCAGCAGCCAAGTGGTCTGGGAGACCCAGTACTTC. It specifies CASSQVVWETQYF.

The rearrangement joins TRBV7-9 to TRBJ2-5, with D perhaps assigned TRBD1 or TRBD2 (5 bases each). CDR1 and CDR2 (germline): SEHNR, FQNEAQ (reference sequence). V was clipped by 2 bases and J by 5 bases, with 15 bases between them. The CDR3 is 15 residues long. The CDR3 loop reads CASSLRSQGGETQYF. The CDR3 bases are TGTGCCAGCAGCTTAAGAAGTCAGGGCGGGGAGACCCAGTACTTC.

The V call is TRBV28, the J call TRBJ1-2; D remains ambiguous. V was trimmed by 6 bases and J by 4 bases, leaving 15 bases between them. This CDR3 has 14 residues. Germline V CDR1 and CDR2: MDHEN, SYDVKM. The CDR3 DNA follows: TGTGCCAGCAGCCGGGAGGGTACCGGCTATGGCTACACCTTC. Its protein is CASSREGTGYGYTF.